This T cell receptor (beta chain) derives from a study of blood T cell repertoires in COVID-19. For the study at large: Some COVID-19 samples were acute and others convalescent; all came from the United States, Italy and Spain.

Germline loops: CDR1 MNHNS, CDR2 SASEGT. CDR3 length: 15 residues. The V segment lost 1 base and the J segment 8 bases; nucleotides outside the gene matches: 7. This table comes from immunoSEQ multiplex PCR, and its TCRdb copy is limited to in-frame clones, with some not included. In the table there are 220,000 or so clones, approximately 90% of which are singletons. This TCR was recovered from a man in his fifties or sixties with COVID-19, enrolled during active disease. The specimen was peripheral blood. The genes are TRBV6-1 and TRBJ1-4; 7 nucleotides align to TRBD1. The CDR3 loop reads CASSEEARGWEKLFF. Written as DNA, the CDR3 is TGTGCCAGCAGTGAAGAGGCCAGGGGGTGGGAAAAACTGTTTTTT.